This T cell receptor (beta chain) is from a study of cytomegalovirus exposure and HLA in healthy donors. The study ran its PCR with 60 Vbeta and 13 Jbeta primers. Here immunoSEQ multiplex PCR was the method, and the copy in TCRdb shows in-frame clones only, minus some. The sample includes about 170,000 clones, 55% to 65% seen only once; the top ten take roughly 2.9%. Study-wide findings and caveats: For most TCR sequences rarity was the rule, although some public TCRs occurred in many donors. Likely technical artifact: a cluster of highly shared sequence variants.

This clone was seen only a few times. Its antigen is still unknown. In germline, CDR1 is SGDLS, CDR2 YYNGEE. This CDR3 is 14 amino acids long. With 0 bases removed from V and 4 bases from J, the gap between germline ends came to 10 bases. The clonotype was recovered from a man in his forties or fifties in good health and CMV-seronegative. The chain has TRBV9 and TRBJ2-5; no definite D call. Material: PBMCs. CDR3 protein: CASSVASLGETQYF. The CDR3 bases are TGTGCCAGCAGCGTAGCTTCGCTCGGAGAGACCCAGTACTTC.